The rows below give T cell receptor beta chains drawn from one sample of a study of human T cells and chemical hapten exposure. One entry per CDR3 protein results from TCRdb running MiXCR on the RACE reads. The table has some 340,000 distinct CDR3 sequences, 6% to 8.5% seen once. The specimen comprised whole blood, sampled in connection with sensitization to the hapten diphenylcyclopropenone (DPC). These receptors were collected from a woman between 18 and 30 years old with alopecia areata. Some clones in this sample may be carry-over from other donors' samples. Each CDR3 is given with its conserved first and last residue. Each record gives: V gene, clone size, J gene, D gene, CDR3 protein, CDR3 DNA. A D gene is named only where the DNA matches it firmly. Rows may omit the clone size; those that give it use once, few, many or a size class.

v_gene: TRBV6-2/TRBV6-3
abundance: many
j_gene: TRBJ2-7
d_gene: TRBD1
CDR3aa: CASSWTTGSYEQYF
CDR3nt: TGTGCCAGCAGTTGGACGACAGGGAGCTACGAGCAGTACTTC

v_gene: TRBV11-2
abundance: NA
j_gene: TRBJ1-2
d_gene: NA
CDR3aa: CASSFQYNYGYTF
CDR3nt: TGTGCCAGCAGCTTCCAATATAACTATGGCTACACCTTC

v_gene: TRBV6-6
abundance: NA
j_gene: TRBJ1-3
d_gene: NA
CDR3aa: CASSYPQAFGENTIYF
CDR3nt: TGTGCCAGCAGTTACCCACAGGCGTTCGGGGAAAACACCATATATTTT

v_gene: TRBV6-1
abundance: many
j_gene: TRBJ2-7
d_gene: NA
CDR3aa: CASSEIEGYEQYF
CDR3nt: TGTGCCAGCAGTGAAATTGAGGGATACGAGCAGTACTTC

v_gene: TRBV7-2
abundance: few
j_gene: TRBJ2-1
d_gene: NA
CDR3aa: CASSRDIRADSYNEQFF
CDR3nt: TGTGCCAGCAGCCGGGACATTAGGGCAGACTCCTACAATGAGCAGTTCTTC

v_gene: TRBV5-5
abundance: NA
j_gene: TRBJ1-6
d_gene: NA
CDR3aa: CASSSMPTYNSPLHF
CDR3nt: TGTGCCAGCAGCTCCATGCCCACCTATAATTCACCCCTCCACTTT

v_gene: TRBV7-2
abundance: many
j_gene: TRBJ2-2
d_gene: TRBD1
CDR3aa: CASSPRTGGTGELFF
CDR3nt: TGTGCCAGCAGCCCTAGGACAGGGGGCACCGGGGAGCTGTTTTTT

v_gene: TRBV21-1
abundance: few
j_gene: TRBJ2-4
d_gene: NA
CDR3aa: CASSKLQYRTGIPKNIQYF
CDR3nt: TGTGCCAGCAGCAAACTGCAATATCGAACAGGGATTCCTAAAAACATTCAGTACTTC

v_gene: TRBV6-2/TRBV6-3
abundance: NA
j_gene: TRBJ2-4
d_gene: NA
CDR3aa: CASKENRETKNIQYF
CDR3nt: TGTGCCAGCAAGGAAAACAGGGAAACCAAAAACATTCAGTACTTC

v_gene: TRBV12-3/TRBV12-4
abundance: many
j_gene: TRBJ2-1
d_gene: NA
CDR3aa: CASSFAGRSYNEQFF
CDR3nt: TGTGCCAGCAGTTTCGCAGGGAGGTCCTACAATGAGCAGTTCTTC

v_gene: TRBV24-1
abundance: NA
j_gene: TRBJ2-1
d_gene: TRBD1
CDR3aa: CATSEPTGGEQFF
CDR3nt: TGTGCCACCAGTGAACCGACAGGGGGTGAGCAGTTCTTC

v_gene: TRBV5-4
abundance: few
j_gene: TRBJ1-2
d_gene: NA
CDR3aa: CASSKDGPTYGYTF
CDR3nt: TGTGCCAGCAGCAAGGACGGACCCACCTATGGCTACACCTTC

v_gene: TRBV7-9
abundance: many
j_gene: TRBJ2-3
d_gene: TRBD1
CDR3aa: CASSSAPQGATDTQYF
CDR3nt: TGTGCCAGCAGCTCGGCCCCCCAGGGGGCGACAGATACGCAGTATTTT

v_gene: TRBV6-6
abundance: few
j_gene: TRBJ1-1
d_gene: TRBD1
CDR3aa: CASSFIGTGSTEAFF
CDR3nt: TGTGCCAGCAGTTTTATTGGGACAGGGAGCACTGAAGCTTTCTTT

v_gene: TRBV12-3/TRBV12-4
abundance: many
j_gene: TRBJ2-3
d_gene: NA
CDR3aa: CASSIGTPGDTQYF
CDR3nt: TGTGCCAGCAGCATCGGGACACCCGGGGATACGCAGTATTTT

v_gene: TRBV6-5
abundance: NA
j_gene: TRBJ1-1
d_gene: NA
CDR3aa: CASSRGIEAFF
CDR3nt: TGTGCCAGCAGCCGAGGGATTGAAGCTTTCTTT

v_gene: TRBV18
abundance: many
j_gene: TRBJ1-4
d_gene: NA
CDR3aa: CASSRAGTNEKLFF
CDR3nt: TGTGCCAGCTCACGGGCAGGGACTAATGAAAAACTGTTTTTT

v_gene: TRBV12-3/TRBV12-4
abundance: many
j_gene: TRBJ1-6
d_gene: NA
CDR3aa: CASSPPGGYSPLHF
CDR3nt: TGTGCCAGCAGTCCCCCCGGGGGATATTCACCCCTCCACTTT

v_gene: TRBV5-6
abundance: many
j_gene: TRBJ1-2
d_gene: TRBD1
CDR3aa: CASSHPLGTGEEYGYTF
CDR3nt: TGTGCCAGCAGCCACCCCTTAGGGACAGGGGAAGAGTATGGCTACACCTTC

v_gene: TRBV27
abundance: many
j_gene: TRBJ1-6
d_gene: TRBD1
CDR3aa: CASKGQGNSPLHF
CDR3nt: TGTGCCAGCAAGGGACAGGGAAATTCACCCCTCCACTTT

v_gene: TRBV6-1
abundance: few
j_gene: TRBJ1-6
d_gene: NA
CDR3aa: CASRPVGQLGSPLHF
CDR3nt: TGTGCCAGCAGACCCGTAGGACAGTTGGGTTCACCCCTCCACTTT

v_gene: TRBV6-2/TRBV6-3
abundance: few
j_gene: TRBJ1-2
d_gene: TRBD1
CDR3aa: CASRFGQGEGYTF
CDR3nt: TGTGCCAGCAGATTCGGACAGGGGGAAGGCTACACCTTC